This T cell receptor (beta chain) was profiled in a study of T-cell memory formation after mild COVID-19. Study-level background: Among the donors, TCR clusters were largely specific to each donor.

CDR3 length: 13 residues. Germline loops: CDR1 SQVTM, CDR2 ANQGSEA. V shed 4 bases and J shed 0 bases, with 10 bases lying between them. Study-wide findings and caveats: The study found balanced CD4/CD8 in clones contracting day 15 to 85 and a CD4+ lean in later expanders. Researchers found some responding clones in pre-infection memory, a sign that cross-reactive memory joined.

Constant-segment-primed 5'RACE gave TCR alpha and TCR beta cDNA libraries with sample barcodes and UMIs. TCRdb ran MiXCR on the 5' RACE reads and lists one entry per CDR3 protein. The table lists about 150,000 distinct CDR3 sequences, roughly 15% of them singletons. This clonotype has more than one count but fewer than ten. Its antigen is undetermined. The chain recombines TRBV29-1 with TRBJ2-7; D not certain. Sequences were obtained from PBMCs or a T cell subset sorted from them (not recorded which). The receptor was derived from an adult woman who had mild COVID-19 (a few samples of this study predate the infection). Cell type and time point are not known. DNA of the CDR3: TGCAGCGTTGCTCAGGTCGTCTCCTACGAGCAGTACTTC. Protein sequence: CSVAQVVSYEQYF.